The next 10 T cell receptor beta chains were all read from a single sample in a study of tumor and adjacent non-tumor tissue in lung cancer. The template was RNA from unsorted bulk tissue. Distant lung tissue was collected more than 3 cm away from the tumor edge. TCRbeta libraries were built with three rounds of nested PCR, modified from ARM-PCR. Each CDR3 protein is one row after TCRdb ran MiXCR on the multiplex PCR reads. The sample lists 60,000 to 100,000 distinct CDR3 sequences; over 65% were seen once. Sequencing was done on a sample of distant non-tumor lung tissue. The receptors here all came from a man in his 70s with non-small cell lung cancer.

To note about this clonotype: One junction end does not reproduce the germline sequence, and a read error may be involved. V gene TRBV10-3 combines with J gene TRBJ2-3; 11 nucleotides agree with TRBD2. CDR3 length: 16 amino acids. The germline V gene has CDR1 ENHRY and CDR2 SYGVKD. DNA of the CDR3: TGTGCCATCAGTGATACTAGCGGGAGAGACACAGATACGCATTATTTT. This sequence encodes CAISDTSGRDTDTHYF.

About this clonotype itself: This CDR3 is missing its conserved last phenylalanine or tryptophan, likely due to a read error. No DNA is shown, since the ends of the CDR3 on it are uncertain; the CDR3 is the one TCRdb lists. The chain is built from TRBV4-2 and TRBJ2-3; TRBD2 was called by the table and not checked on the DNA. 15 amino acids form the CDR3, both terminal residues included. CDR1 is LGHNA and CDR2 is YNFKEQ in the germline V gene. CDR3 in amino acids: CASSQEREGRDTRYL.

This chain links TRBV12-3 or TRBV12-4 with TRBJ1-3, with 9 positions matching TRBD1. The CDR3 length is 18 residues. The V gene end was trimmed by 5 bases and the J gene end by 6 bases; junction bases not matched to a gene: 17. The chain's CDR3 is CASSHPGTGIGSVNTIYF. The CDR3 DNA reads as TGTGCCAGCAGTCATCCCGGGACAGGGATCGGCTCCGTAAACACCATATATTTT.

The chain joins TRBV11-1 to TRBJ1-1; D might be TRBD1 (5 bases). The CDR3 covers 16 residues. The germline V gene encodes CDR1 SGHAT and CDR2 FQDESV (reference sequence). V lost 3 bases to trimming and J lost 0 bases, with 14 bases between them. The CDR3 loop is CASSFGRWGVNTEAFF. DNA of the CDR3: TGTGCCAGCAGCTTTGGACGATGGGGCGTGAACACTGAAGCTTTCTTT.

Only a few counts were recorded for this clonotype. CDR3 nucleotide sequence: TGCAGTGCTAGACGGGACTTTTACTACAATGAGCAGTTCTTC. Translating gives CSARRDFYYNEQFF. This chain uses TRBV20-1 with TRBJ2-1; a weak D match, TRBD2 (6 bases). The CDR3 length is 14 residues. Per germline, CDR1 DFQATT and CDR2 SNEGSKA (reference sequence). V lost 2 bases to trimming and J lost 3 bases, with 11 bases between them.

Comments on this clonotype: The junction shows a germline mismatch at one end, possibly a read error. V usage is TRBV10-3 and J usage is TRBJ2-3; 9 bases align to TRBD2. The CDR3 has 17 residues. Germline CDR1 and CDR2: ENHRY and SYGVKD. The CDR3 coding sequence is TGTGCCATCAAGGCTAGCGGGAAACTTTCCAGCACAGATAAGCAGTATTTT. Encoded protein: CAIKASGKLSSTDKQYF.

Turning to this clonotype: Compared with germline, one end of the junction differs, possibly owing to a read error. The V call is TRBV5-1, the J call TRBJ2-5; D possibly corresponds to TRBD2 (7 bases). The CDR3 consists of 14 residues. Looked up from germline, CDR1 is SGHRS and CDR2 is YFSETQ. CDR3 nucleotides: TGCACCAGCAGCTTAGCCGGGGGGCCAGAGACCCAGTACTTC. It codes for CTSSLAGGPETQYF.

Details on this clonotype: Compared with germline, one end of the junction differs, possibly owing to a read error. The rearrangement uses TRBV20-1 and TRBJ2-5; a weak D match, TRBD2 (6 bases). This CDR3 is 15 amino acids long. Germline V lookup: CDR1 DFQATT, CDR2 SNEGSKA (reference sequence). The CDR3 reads CSARDWAGKGETQYF. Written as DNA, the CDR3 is TGTAGTGCTAGAGATTGGGCGGGGAAGGGGGAGACCCAGTACTTC.

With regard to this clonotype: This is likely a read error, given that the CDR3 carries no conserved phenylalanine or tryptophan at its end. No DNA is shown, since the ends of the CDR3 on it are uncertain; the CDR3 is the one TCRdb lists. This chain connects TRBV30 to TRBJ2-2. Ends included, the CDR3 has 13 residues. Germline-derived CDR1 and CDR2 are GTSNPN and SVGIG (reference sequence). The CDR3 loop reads CAWSVPGSGELFS.

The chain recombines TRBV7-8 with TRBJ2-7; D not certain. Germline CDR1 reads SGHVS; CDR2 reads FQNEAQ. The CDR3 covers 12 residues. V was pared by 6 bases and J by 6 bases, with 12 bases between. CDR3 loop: CASSEPCGEQYF. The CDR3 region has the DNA TGTGCCAGCAGTGAACCGTGTGGCGAGCAGTACTTC.